This T cell receptor (beta chain) comes out of a study of blood T cell repertoires in COVID-19. Background on the study: Samples representing acute and convalescent COVID-19 were sourced from the United States, Italy and Spain. PBMCs, B-cell-depleted T cells, or T cells provided the cDNA or gDNA that made up the material.

The V gene lost 0 bases and the J gene lost 4 bases, with 12 bases spanning the gap. This CDR3 comprises 15 residues. Germline V gene lookup returns CDR1 LNHNV and CDR2 YYDKDF (reference sequence). Original processing notes: Reference gene primers were amplified, and this amplification served to estimate nucleated cell counts. Repertoires were generated with immunoSEQ multiplex PCR, while TCRdb's copy carries only in-frame clones and drops some. D and trimming were read from the DNA, whereas the V and J calls and clone size are those reported in that table. The sample includes 150,000 to 180,000 clones, nearly 80% of them seen just once.

The sequence came from a man aged 80 or over with acute or convalescent COVID-19. The sequenced material came from peripheral blood. The chain uses TRBV15 and TRBJ2-5; D is perhaps TRBD1 (5 bases). The CDR3 sequence: CATSRDIDRPETQYF. In nucleotides, the CDR3 is TGTGCCACCAGCAGAGATATAGACAGACCAGAGACCCAGTACTTC.